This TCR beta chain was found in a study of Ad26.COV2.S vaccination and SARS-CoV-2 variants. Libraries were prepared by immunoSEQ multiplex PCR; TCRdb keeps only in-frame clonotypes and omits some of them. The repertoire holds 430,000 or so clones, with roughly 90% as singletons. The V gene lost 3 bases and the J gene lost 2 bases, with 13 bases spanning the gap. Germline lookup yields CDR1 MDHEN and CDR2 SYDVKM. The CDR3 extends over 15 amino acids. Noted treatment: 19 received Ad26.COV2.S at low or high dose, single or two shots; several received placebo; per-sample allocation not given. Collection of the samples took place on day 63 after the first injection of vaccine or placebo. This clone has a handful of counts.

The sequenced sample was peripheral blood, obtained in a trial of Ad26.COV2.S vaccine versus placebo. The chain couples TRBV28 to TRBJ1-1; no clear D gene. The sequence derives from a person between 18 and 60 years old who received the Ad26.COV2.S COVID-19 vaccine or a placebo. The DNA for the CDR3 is TGTGCCAGCAGTTTCGGGCAGGCCTTAAACACTGAAGCTTTCTTT. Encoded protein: CASSFGQALNTEAFF.